This TCR beta chain was identified during a study of graft-versus-host responses after intestinal transplantation. The CDR3 runs 15 residues. Germline V gives CDR1 SGHNT, CDR2 YYREEE (reference sequence). V was pared by 2 bases and J by 2 bases, with 5 bases of the junction left unmatched. The study, taken as a whole, reports: Early post-transplant HvG declines showed an association with peak circulating GvH clone levels.

On this clone: Its antigen remains unknown.

Profiled with immunoSEQ multiplex PCR; TCRdb holds only in-frame clones, not every one. The table has about 120,000 clones, 85% to 95% seen once. The J gene is TRBJ1-1, the V gene TRBV5-4; TRBD1 agrees at 8 bases. Sequencing was performed on unstimulated CD8+ T cells sorted from spleen or lymph node cells, taken before transplant. The receptor's source is a human donor who was the organ donor for an intestinal transplant. The CDR3 here is CASSFGGTGNTEAFF. The CDR3 bases are TGTGCCAGCAGCTTCGGAGGGACAGGAAACACTGAAGCTTTCTTT.